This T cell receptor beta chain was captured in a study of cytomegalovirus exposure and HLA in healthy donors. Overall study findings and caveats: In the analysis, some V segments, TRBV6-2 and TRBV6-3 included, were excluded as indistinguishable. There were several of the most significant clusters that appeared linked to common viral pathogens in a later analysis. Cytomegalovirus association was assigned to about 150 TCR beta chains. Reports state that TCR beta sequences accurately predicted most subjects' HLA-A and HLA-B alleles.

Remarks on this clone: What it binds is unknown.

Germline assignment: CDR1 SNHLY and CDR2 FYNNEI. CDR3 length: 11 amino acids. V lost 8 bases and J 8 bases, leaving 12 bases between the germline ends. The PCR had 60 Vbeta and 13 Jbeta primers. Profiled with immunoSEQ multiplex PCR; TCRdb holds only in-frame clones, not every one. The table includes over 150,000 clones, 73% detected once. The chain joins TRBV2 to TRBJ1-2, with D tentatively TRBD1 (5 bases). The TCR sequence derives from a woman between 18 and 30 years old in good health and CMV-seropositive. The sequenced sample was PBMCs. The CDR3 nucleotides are TGTGCCAGCGACCGGGGGGAAGGCTACACCTTC. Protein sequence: CASDRGEGYTF.